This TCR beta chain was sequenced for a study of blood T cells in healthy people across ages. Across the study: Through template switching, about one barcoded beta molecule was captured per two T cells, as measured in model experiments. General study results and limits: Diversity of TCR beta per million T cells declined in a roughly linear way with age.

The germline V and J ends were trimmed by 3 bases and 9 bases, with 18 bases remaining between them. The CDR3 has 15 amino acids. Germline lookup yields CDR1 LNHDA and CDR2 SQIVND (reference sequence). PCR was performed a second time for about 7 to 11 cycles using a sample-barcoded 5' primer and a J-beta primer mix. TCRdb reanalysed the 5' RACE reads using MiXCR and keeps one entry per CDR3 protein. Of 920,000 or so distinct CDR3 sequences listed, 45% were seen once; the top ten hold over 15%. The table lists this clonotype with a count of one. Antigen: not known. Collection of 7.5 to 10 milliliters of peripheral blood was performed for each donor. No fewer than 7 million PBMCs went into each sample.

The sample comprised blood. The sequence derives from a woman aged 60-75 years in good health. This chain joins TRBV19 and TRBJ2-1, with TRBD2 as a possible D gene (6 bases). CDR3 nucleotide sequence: TGTGCCAGTAGTATGCCAAGGGCGGGAACGGGTGAGCAGTTCTTC. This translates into CASSMPRAGTGEQFF.